These 19 T cell receptor beta chains were all obtained from the same sample, sequenced in a study of cytomegalovirus exposure and HLA in healthy donors. Researchers ran the PCR with 60 Vbeta and 13 Jbeta primers. TCRdb's table, derived via immunoSEQ multiplex PCR, lists solely in-frame clones and lacks some. The repertoire holds around 170,000 clones, with roughly 80% as singletons. Sequenced material: PBMCs. The receptor source for this set is a man aged 60-69 years in good health and CMV-seronegative.

This chain connects TRBV2 to TRBJ2-7, with a weak D call TRBD1 (6 bases). From germline, CDR1 is SNHLY and CDR2 FYNNEI. The V and J ends lost 5 bases and 3 bases respectively, with 11 bases between them. This CDR3 spans 13 amino acids. CDR3 sequence reads: CASSRDKNYEQYF. CDR3 bases: TGTGCCAGCAGTCGGGACAAAAACTACGAGCAGTACTTC.

This clone has a handful of counts. The chain combines TRBV7-2 with TRBJ2-3; no reliable D call. CDR1 is SGHTA, CDR2 FQGNSA, per germline. The CDR3 contains 12 residues. The ends were cut back, 6 bases at V and 0 bases at J, with 4 bases in the middle. CDR3 protein: CASSPSTDTQYF. The CDR3 nucleotides are TGTGCCAGCAGTCCGAGCACAGATACGCAGTATTTT.

The V and J genes are TRBV27 and TRBJ2-1; D is perhaps TRBD2 (6 bases). Deletions cut 2 bases from V and 5 bases from J, with 16 bases between. This CDR3 is built from 16 residues. Germline values: CDR1 MNHEY, CDR2 SMNVEV (reference sequence). DNA of the CDR3: TGTGCCAGCAGTTTACGGGGGTGGCGACAACACAATGAGCAGTTCTTC. This gives the protein CASSLRGWRQHNEQFF.

The chain joins TRBV18 to TRBJ2-5, with a tentative D call TRBD2 (5 bases). V was cut by 2 bases and J by 5 bases, with 9 bases left in between. CDR3 length: 13 residues. Germline V lookup: CDR1 KGHSH, CDR2 LQKENI. The CDR3 nucleotides read TGTGCCAGCTCACCATCCTCGGGGGAGACCCAGTACTTC. This gives the protein CASSPSSGETQYF. Based on the CDR3 plus reference TRBV18 and TRBJ2-5, the full variable domain is NAGVMQNPRHLVRRRGQEARLRCSPMKGHSHVYWYRQLPEEGLKFMVYLQKENIIDESGMPKERFSAEFPKEGPSILRIQQVVRGDSAAYFCASSPSSGETQYFGPGTRLLVL.

This chain connects TRBV21-1 to TRBJ2-5; the table calls TRBD2, which could not be checked here. TRBV21-1 is a pseudogene locus. This CDR3 has 16 amino acids. CDR3 in DNA: TGTGCCAGCAGCAAAGAACTAGCGGGGGGCCAAGAGACCCAGTACTTC. Amino acids: CASSKELAGGQETQYF.

This clone showed up just once. V is TRBV5-6 and J is TRBJ2-3; 10 nucleotides agree with TRBD2. V was pared by 6 bases and J by 0 bases, with 1 base of the junction left unmatched. This CDR3 is built from 14 residues. CDR1 is SGHDT, CDR2 YYEEEE, per germline. The CDR3 region has the DNA TGTGCCAGCAAACTAGCGGGAAGCACAGATACGCAGTATTTT. Encoded protein: CASKLAGSTDTQYF. Filled out from reference TRBV5-6 and TRBJ2-3, the complete variable domain reads DAGVTQSPTHLIKTRGQQVTLRCSPKSGHDTVSWYQQALGQGPQFIFQYYEEEERQRGNFPDRFSGHQFPNYSSELNVNALLLGDSALYLCASKLAGSTDTQYFGPGTRLTVL.

The CDR3 here is CASTSGGEQYF. The CDR3 DNA reads as TGTGCCAGCACCTCGGGAGGCGAGCAGTACTTC. The chain uses TRBV6-6 and TRBJ2-7, with TRBD2 matching 7 bases. The trim removed 7 bases at V and 6 bases at J, leaving 3 bases unmatched. CDR1 MNHNY and CDR2 SVGAGI come from the germline V gene (reference sequence). The CDR3 is 11 residues long.

V and J are TRBV5-1 and TRBJ2-5, with 8 bases aligning to TRBD1. Germline-derived CDR1 and CDR2 are SGHRS and YFSETQ. V lost 2 bases, J lost 3 bases, and 0 bases stayed unmatched. The CDR3 length is 13 residues. This chain's CDR3 is CASSLQGEETQYF. The DNA for the CDR3 is TGCGCCAGCAGCTTACAGGGGGAAGAGACCCAGTACTTC.

The V call is TRBV6-6, the J call TRBJ1-2; D not resolved. The CDR3 is made up of 13 amino acids. In germline, CDR1 is MNHNY, CDR2 SVGAGI (reference sequence). Trimming removed 7 bases from V and 1 base from J, with 10 bases in between. The CDR3 protein is CASTPTSNYGYTF. CDR3 bases: TGTGCCAGCACCCCCACCAGTAACTATGGCTACACCTTC.

The chain couples TRBV2 to TRBJ1-5; unclear D gene. Trimming left V 6 bases short and J 0 bases short, with 9 bases between. This CDR3 has 14 amino acids. Germline CDR1 reads SNHLY; CDR2 reads FYNNEI. The CDR3 loop is CASRSLSSNQPQHF. The CDR3 DNA is TGTGCCAGCAGAAGCCTTAGTAGCAATCAGCCCCAGCATTTT.

The J gene is TRBJ2-7, the V gene TRBV6-1, with TRBD2 matching 13 bases. Germline V CDR1 and CDR2: MNHNS, SASEGT. The CDR3 consists of 17 residues. With 4 bases clipped from V and 1 base from J, the junction kept 7 bases outside the gene matches. The CDR3 loop is CASSVTSGGAESYEQYF. DNA of the CDR3: TGTGCCAGCAGTGTTACTAGCGGGGGGGCAGAGTCCTACGAGCAGTACTTC.

This clone has only a few counts. V and J are TRBV30 and TRBJ1-6; D uncertain. Deletions cut 7 bases from V and 3 bases from J, with 16 bases between. Germline V gene data show CDR1 as GTSNPN and CDR2 as SVGIG (reference sequence). The CDR3 has 15 residues. Here the CDR3 DNA reads TGTGCCTCCCTCCCAACGGGGAACTATAATTCACCCCTCCACTTT. Translating gives CASLPTGNYNSPLHF.

This chain uses TRBV7-9 with TRBJ1-6, with D maybe TRBD1 (5 bases). Germline V gene data show CDR1 as SEHNR and CDR2 as FQNEAQ (reference sequence). The CDR3 totals 15 residues. V gave up 5 bases and J gave up 9 bases, with 17 bases separating them. CDR3 bases: TGTGCCAGCAGCACCGCGGGGGGTCGGGTTTCACCCCTCCACTTT. Translation: CASSTAGGRVSPLHF.

The V and J genes are TRBV4-3 and TRBJ2-1, with 7 bases identical to TRBD2. V dropped 1 base and J dropped 9; count of bases not matched to a gene: 9. The CDR3 length is 15 residues. Germline-derived CDR1 and CDR2 are LGHNA and YSLEER. The CDR3 nucleotides are TGCGCCAGCAGCCAAGTAGACGCGGGAGAGTTTGAGCAGTTCTTC. Protein product: CASSQVDAGEFEQFF.

The chain combines TRBV5-1 with TRBJ1-1; 9 positions match TRBD1. Germline CDR1 and CDR2: SGHRS and YFSETQ. The V segment lost 4 bases and the J segment 4 bases; nucleotides outside the gene matches: 5. This CDR3 spans 14 amino acids. CDR3: CASSTRQGGTEAFF. CDR3 bases: TGCGCCAGCAGCACTCGACAGGGGGGCACTGAAGCTTTCTTT.

The chain combines TRBV7-9 with TRBJ1-2, with D perhaps matching TRBD1 (5 bases). The CDR3 has 13 amino acids. The ends were cut back, 8 bases at V and 1 base at J, with 11 bases in the middle. CDR1 is SEHNR and CDR2 is FQNEAQ in the germline V gene (reference sequence). CDR3 DNA sequence: TGTGCCAGCGAGGACACTGATAACTATGGCTACACCTTC. Its translation is CASEDTDNYGYTF.

V and J are TRBV6-1 and TRBJ2-7; D not certain. This CDR3 has 14 residues. The germline gives CDR1 MNHNS, CDR2 SASEGT. V dropped 4 bases and J dropped 7 bases, with 17 bases sitting between them. This CDR3 is CASSVRRPSGEQYF. For the CDR3, the DNA is TGTGCCAGCAGTGTCAGACGGCCCTCCGGGGAGCAGTACTTC.

The V gene is TRBV4-1, the J gene TRBJ1-1; D unclear. Per germline, CDR1 MGHRA and CDR2 YSYEKL. CDR3 length: 13 residues. Trimming took off 0 bases at V and 6 bases at J, with 8 bases between the two ends. The CDR3 nucleotides are TGCGCCAGCAGCCAAGAAATTCAGGCTGAAGCTTTCTTT. Translation gives CASSQEIQAEAFF.

This chain connects TRBV6-6 to TRBJ2-7, with 10 nucleotides matching TRBD1. V shed 6 bases, J shed 6 bases, and the junction held 5 bases outside the gene matches. Germline V gene sequence: CDR1 MNHNY, CDR2 SVGAGI (reference sequence). The CDR3 runs 13 residues. The CDR3 DNA reads as TGTGCCAGCAGCCAAGGACAGGGGGGCGAGCAGTACTTC. Translation: CASSQGQGGEQYF.